This note documents a single T cell receptor (beta chain) sequence. TCRdb's table, derived via immunoSEQ multiplex PCR, lists solely in-frame clones and lacks some. The sample has about 380,000 clones, roughly 94% seen once; the top ten hold approximately 0.02%. The data were taken from a study of shared T cell receptors in the human thymus. The V end lost 3 bases, the J end lost 0 bases, and 20 bases lay between the germline ends. This CDR3 spans 18 amino acids. Per germline, CDR1 SGHVS and CDR2 FQNEAQ. The V gene is TRBV7-8, the J gene TRBJ1-2; D is unresolved. Sequencing input: thymocytes. The sequence was obtained from a human donor. The CDR3 DNA follows: TGTGCCAGCAGCTTTTTGGGCATTCTTGACCTAACTAACTATGGCTACACCTTC. It yields the protein CASSFLGILDLTNYGYTF.